Below, 29 T cell receptor beta chains from the same sample are listed, as sequenced in a study of T cell changes during pregnancy in multiple sclerosis. Clones were read by immunoSEQ multiplex PCR, and TCRdb kept only the in-frame ones, dropping some. The sample yields about 59,000 clones, approximately 90% seen once. The specimen comprised peripheral blood, sampled in the first trimester of pregnancy. The receptors stem from a female donor with multiple sclerosis, enrolled in a pregnancy study.

The chain combines TRBV27 with TRBJ1-4; 7 bases line up with TRBD1. Per germline, CDR1 MNHEY and CDR2 SMNVEV (reference sequence). Losses at the gene ends were 6 bases for V and 2 bases for J; bases not matched to a gene: 12. This CDR3 region has 17 residues. The DNA of the CDR3 is TGTGCCAGCAGGGGGGAATCAGGGGGGATCACTAATGAAAAACTGTTTTTT. Amino acid sequence: CASRGESGGITNEKLFF.

CDR3 loop: CASSPRTSGNSGANVLTF. The CDR3 DNA reads as TGTGCCAGCAGCCCTAGGACTAGCGGAAACAGCGGGGCCAACGTCCTGACTTTC. The chain recombines TRBV9 with TRBJ2-6; 10 bases agree with TRBD2. The ends lost 4 bases at V and 4 bases at J; junction bases unmatched: 11. The CDR3 extends over 18 amino acids. CDR1 SGDLS and CDR2 YYNGEE come from the germline V gene.

The chain carries TRBV19 and TRBJ1-5; possible D gene TRBD1, 6 bases. The CDR3 has 15 residues. V was trimmed by 5 bases and J by 1 base, leaving 12 bases between them. Germline V gives CDR1 LNHDA, CDR2 SQIVND (reference sequence). Here the CDR3 reads CASSDGGGSNQPQHF. The CDR3 DNA is TGTGCCAGTAGTGATGGGGGCGGGAGCAATCAGCCCCAGCATTTT. The full variable domain, completed using reference TRBV19 and TRBJ1-5, is DGGITQSPKYLFRKEGQNVTLSCEQNLNHDAMYWYRQDPGQGLRLIYYSQIVNDFQKGDIAEGYSVSREKKESFPLTVTSAQKNPTAFYLCASSDGGGSNQPQHFGDGTRLSIL.

The CDR3 protein is CASSATLQGKIYEQYF. CDR3 in DNA: TGTGCCAGCAGCGCGACTCTACAGGGGAAAATCTACGAGCAGTACTTC. This chain uses TRBV11-3 with TRBJ2-7, with 7 bases that match TRBD1. The CDR3 extends over 16 amino acids. Germline CDR1 is SGHNT and CDR2 is YENEEA. V trimming: 5 bases; J trimming: 3 bases; junction bases outside the gene matches: 13.

The chain combines TRBV28 with TRBJ2-2; 10 bases line up with TRBD2. The CDR3 sequence is 17 residues long. The germline V gene has CDR1 MDHEN and CDR2 SYDVKM. Losses at the gene ends were 3 bases for V and 4 bases for J; bases not matched to a gene: 8. CDR3 nucleotide sequence: TGTGCCAGCAGTTTCGAGGCCCTAGCGGGAGTCACCGGGGAGCTGTTTTTT. It codes for CASSFEALAGVTGELFF.

The chain has TRBV10-3 and TRBJ1-1; D unclear. This CDR3 is 15 amino acids long. The germline V gene has CDR1 ENHRY and CDR2 SYGVKD. V was clipped by 3 bases and J by 2 bases, with 13 bases between them. Here the CDR3 reads CAISEAGGSNTEAFF. CDR3 nucleotides: TGTGCCATCAGTGAAGCGGGAGGGTCTAACACTGAAGCTTTCTTT.

The gene calls are TRBV10-3 and TRBJ2-1; a weak D match, TRBD2 (6 bases). This CDR3 region has 15 residues. The ends were cut back, 0 bases at V and 10 bases at J, with 16 bases in the middle. CDR1 and CDR2 from the germline V gene are ENHRY and SYGVKD. CDR3 sequence: CAISESLREPGEQFF. CDR3 nucleotides: TGTGCCATCAGTGAGTCGTTACGGGAGCCGGGGGAGCAGTTCTTC.

This rearrangement joins TRBV6-5 to TRBJ1-2; no definite D call. The CDR3 spans 15 residues. The V end lost 0 bases, the J end lost 4 bases, and 12 bases lay between the germline ends. Germline CDR1 MNHEY, CDR2 SVGAGI. The CDR3 DNA reads TGTGCCAGCAGTTACTCGAGAGCCGACTTCTATGGCTACACCTTC. Protein sequence: CASSYSRADFYGYTF.

The chain has TRBV7-9 and TRBJ2-3; 7 bases map to TRBD2. From germline, CDR1 is SEHNR and CDR2 FQNEAQ (reference sequence). Trimming took 5 bases from V and 2 from J; bases not matched to a gene: 4. The CDR3 totals 14 residues. The CDR3 bases are TGTGCCAGCAGCCGGAGCGGGAACACAGATACGCAGTATTTT. As protein: CASSRSGNTDTQYF.

This clone was detected only once. Written as DNA, the CDR3 is TGCGCCAGCAGCCAAGCGGGACTAGCTCACATTCAGTACTTC. It yields the protein CASSQAGLAHIQYF. The rearrangement uses TRBV4-3 and TRBJ2-4, with TRBD2 matching 9 bases. Germline V lookup: CDR1 LGHNA, CDR2 YSLEER. This CDR3 region has 14 residues. V lost 1 base and J lost 8; bases outside the gene matches: 3.

The chain uses TRBV6-1 and TRBJ2-1; 7 bases fit TRBD2. The V and J ends lost 3 bases and 2 bases, in that order; junction bases with no gene match: 10. Germline V CDR1 and CDR2: MNHNS, SASEGT. This CDR3 spans 17 amino acids. This CDR3 reads CASSEVWREFPYNEQFF. CDR3 in DNA: TGTGCCAGCAGTGAGGTCTGGCGGGAGTTCCCCTACAATGAGCAGTTCTTC.

The rearrangement joins TRBV29-1 to TRBJ2-1; 10 nucleotides match TRBD2. The CDR3 consists of 19 residues. The V and J ends lost 0 bases and 8 bases, in that order; junction bases with no gene match: 19. The V gene's germline CDR1 is SQVTM and CDR2 ANQGSEA. CDR3 coding DNA: TGCAGCGTTGAAGAGTCAAGGGTAGTCAGGACTAGCGGATTGCATGAGCAGTTCTTC. This gives the protein CSVEESRVVRTSGLHEQFF.

The chain has TRBV27 and TRBJ1-2; D is unclear. V lost 0 bases to trimming and J lost 4 bases, with 6 bases between them. The CDR3 loop spans 13 amino acids. Germline V CDR1 and CDR2: MNHEY, SMNVEV (reference sequence). The chain's CDR3 is CASSLSGAYGYTF. CDR3 bases: TGTGCCAGCAGTTTATCGGGAGCCTATGGCTACACCTTC.

This chain links TRBV5-4 with TRBJ1-1; TRBD1 matches at 9 bases. The length of the CDR3 is 15 residues. The germline V gene has CDR1 SGHNT and CDR2 YYREEE (reference sequence). Germline trimming cut 4 bases from V and 1 base from J; bases unmatched to any gene: 5. In DNA form, the CDR3 reads TGTGCCAGCAGCCCGGGACAGGGAAGGAACACTGAAGCTTTCTTT. It is translated as CASSPGQGRNTEAFF. The full variable domain, its missing parts supplied by reference TRBV5-4 and TRBJ1-1, is ETGVTQSPTHLIKTRGQQVTLRCSSQSGHNTVSWYQQALGQGPQFIFQYYREEENGRGNFPPRFSGLQFPNYSSELNVNALELDDSALYLCASSPGQGRNTEAFFGQGTRLTVV.

The chain carries TRBV6-5 and TRBJ1-1; D might be TRBD1 (6 bases). The V gene's germline CDR1 is MNHEY and CDR2 SVGAGI. The CDR3 contains 12 residues. Trimming cost V 6 bases and J 8 bases, with 13 bases left between them. Here the CDR3 reads CASRAQGPEAFF. As DNA, the CDR3 is TGTGCCAGCAGGGCCCAGGGGCCGGAAGCTTTCTTT.

This rearrangement joins TRBV6-6 to TRBJ2-7; 9 nucleotides line up with TRBD1. J lost 0 bases, V lost 4 bases, and 7 bases had no gene match. Germline CDR1 MNHNY, CDR2 SVGAGI (reference sequence). This CDR3 is built from 16 residues. The CDR3 region has the DNA TGTGCCAGCAGTTTAACAGGGGGCGCGCGCTCCTACGAGCAGTACTTC. Translation gives CASSLTGGARSYEQYF.

This sequence joins TRBV4-1 and TRBJ2-7; 12 bases match TRBD2. The CDR3 contains 19 residues. The germline V gene encodes CDR1 MGHRA and CDR2 YSYEKL. V trimming: 0 bases; J trimming: 0 bases; junction bases outside the gene matches: 9. Here the CDR3 DNA reads TGCGCCAGCAGCCAAGAGATAACTAGCGGGAGGCCCGACTCCTACGAGCAGTACTTC. Protein: CASSQEITSGRPDSYEQYF.

The count of this clone is one. The rearrangement uses TRBV28 and TRBJ2-2, with D tentatively TRBD2 (6 bases). The CDR3 loop spans 16 amino acids. Trimming shortened V by 5 bases and J by 4 bases, and 17 bases separated the two germline ends. Germline lookup yields CDR1 MDHEN and CDR2 SYDVKM. CDR3 loop: CASSLPGVSGTGELFF. Here the CDR3 DNA reads TGTGCCAGCAGTCTTCCGGGAGTTAGCGGCACCGGGGAGCTGTTTTTT. Drawing the rest from reference TRBV28 and TRBJ2-2, the complete variable domain is DVKVTQSSRYLVKRTGEKVFLECVQDMDHENMFWYRQDPGLGLRLIYFSYDVKMKEKGDIPEGYSVSREKKERFSLILESASTNQTSMYLCASSLPGVSGTGELFFGEGSRLTVL.

The chain carries TRBV6-5 and TRBJ2-1; D perhaps matches TRBD2 (6 bases). Germline V CDR1 and CDR2: MNHEY, SVGAGI. Between the trimmed V and J ends, which lost 3 bases and 7 bases, there was a span of 16 bases. The CDR3 length is 15 residues. This chain's CDR3 is CASSYGSMGGNEQFF. The CDR3 DNA reads as TGTGCCAGCAGTTATGGTTCGATGGGGGGAAATGAGCAGTTCTTC.

The chain has TRBV9 and TRBJ2-1, with D perhaps TRBD2 (6 bases). The CDR3 sequence is 17 residues long. Trimming took off 4 bases at V and 0 bases at J, with 17 bases between the two ends. CDR1 and CDR2 (germline): SGDLS, YYNGEE. In nucleotides, the CDR3 is TGTGCCAGCAGCACCAGGGAGGCCCGGAGCTCCTACAATGAGCAGTTCTTC. Protein: CASSTREARSSYNEQFF. Combining the CDR3 with reference TRBV9 and TRBJ2-1 gives the whole variable domain DSGVTQTPKHLITATGQRVTLRCSPRSGDLSVYWYQQSLDQGLQFLIQYYNGEERAKGNILERFSAQQFPDLHSELNLSSLELGDSALYFCASSTREARSSYNEQFFGPGTRLTVL.

V usage is TRBV28 and J usage is TRBJ1-4; the match to TRBD1 covers 7 bases. Looked up from germline, CDR1 is MDHEN and CDR2 is SYDVKM. The CDR3 length is 16 residues. The ends lost 5 bases at V and 7 bases at J; junction bases unmatched: 13. CDR3 sequence: CASSTTPTGYSEKLFF. In nucleotides, the CDR3 is TGTGCCAGCAGTACAACCCCGACAGGGTATAGTGAAAAACTGTTTTTT. Full variable domain (rest looked up from reference TRBV28 and TRBJ1-4): DVKVTQSSRYLVKRTGEKVFLECVQDMDHENMFWYRQDPGLGLRLIYFSYDVKMKEKGDIPEGYSVSREKKERFSLILESASTNQTSMYLCASSTTPTGYSEKLFFGSGTQLSVL.

CDR3 loop: CASSLRQGAGNTEAFF. The CDR3, as DNA: TGTGCCAGCAGTCTACGACAGGGGGCCGGGAACACTGAAGCTTTCTTT. The chain joins TRBV28 to TRBJ1-1; TRBD1 aligns across 10 bases. The length of the CDR3 is 16 residues. In germline, CDR1 is MDHEN, CDR2 SYDVKM. V was pared by 5 bases and J by 1 base, with 7 bases of the junction left unmatched.

This rearrangement joins TRBV7-2 to TRBJ2-1; TRBD2 is a possible D gene (5 bases). The germline V gene has CDR1 SGHTA and CDR2 FQGNSA. V lost 4 bases and J 6 bases, leaving 16 bases between the germline ends. The CDR3 loop spans 15 amino acids. CDR3 coding DNA: TGTGCCAGCAGCTCTTATGGGAGTCGGGCCAATGAGCAGTTCTTC. Translated: CASSSYGSRANEQFF.

The rearrangement joins TRBV6-1 to TRBJ1-2, with 7 bases lining up with TRBD1. From germline, CDR1 is MNHNS and CDR2 SASEGT. This CDR3 region has 13 residues. The ends lost 3 bases at V and 6 bases at J; junction bases unmatched: 4. DNA of the CDR3: TGTGCCAGCAGTGACAATACAGGGGATGGCTACACCTTC. As protein: CASSDNTGDGYTF.

V gene TRBV5-4 combines with J gene TRBJ2-7; possible D gene TRBD1, 6 bases. This CDR3 has 14 amino acids. Germline V gene sequence: CDR1 SGHNT, CDR2 YYREEE (reference sequence). Trimming stripped 4 bases from V and 2 bases from J, with 13 bases between. The CDR3 protein is CASSVQGVAYEQYF. DNA for the CDR3: TGTGCCAGCAGCGTACAGGGTGTGGCCTACGAGCAGTACTTC. Full variable domain (rest looked up from reference TRBV5-4 and TRBJ2-7): ETGVTQSPTHLIKTRGQQVTLRCSSQSGHNTVSWYQQALGQGPQFIFQYYREEENGRGNFPPRFSGLQFPNYSSELNVNALELDDSALYLCASSVQGVAYEQYFGPGTRLTVT.

This chain connects TRBV6-5 to TRBJ1-5, with 8 nucleotides matching TRBD1. V shed 10 bases, J shed 3 bases, and the junction held 11 bases outside the gene matches. Germline V lookup: CDR1 MNHEY, CDR2 SVGAGI. CDR3 length: 15 residues. This CDR3 is CAIHRGSQPNQPQHF. As DNA, the CDR3 is TGTGCCATCCACAGGGGGTCCCAGCCCAATCAGCCCCAGCATTTT.

V usage is TRBV6-1 and J usage is TRBJ1-5; 9 positions match TRBD1. The CDR3 has 15 residues. J gave up 6 bases and V 7 bases, and 10 bases lay outside the gene matches. Germline CDR1 and CDR2: MNHNS and SASEGT. The CDR3 DNA follows: TGTGCCAGCACTACGGACAGGGGTTCGACTCAGCCCCAGCATTTT. Translated: CASTTDRGSTQPQHF.

J is TRBJ2-1 and V is TRBV7-2, with D perhaps matching TRBD2 (5 bases). V was pared by 0 bases and J by 2 bases, with 8 bases between. The length of the CDR3 is 15 residues. The V gene's germline CDR1 is SGHTA and CDR2 FQGNSA. CDR3 protein: CASSLARATYNEQFF. In DNA form, the CDR3 reads TGTGCCAGCAGCTTAGCGAGGGCAACCTACAATGAGCAGTTCTTC. The full variable domain, with the rest looked up from reference TRBV7-2 and TRBJ2-1, is GAGVSQSPSNKVTEKGKDVELRCDPISGHTALYWYRQSLGQGLEFLIYFQGNSAPDKSGLPSDRFSAERTGGSVSTLTIQRTQQEDSAVYLCASSLARATYNEQFFGPGTRLTVL.

The chain carries TRBV5-1 and TRBJ2-3; D gene uncertain. CDR1 is SGHRS, CDR2 YFSETQ, per germline. V was clipped by 4 bases and J by 0 bases, with 15 bases between them. This CDR3 spans 16 amino acids. In DNA, the CDR3 is TGCGCCAGCAGCCATGAGCCTAGTCGGAGCACAGATACGCAGTATTTT. It yields the protein CASSHEPSRSTDTQYF.